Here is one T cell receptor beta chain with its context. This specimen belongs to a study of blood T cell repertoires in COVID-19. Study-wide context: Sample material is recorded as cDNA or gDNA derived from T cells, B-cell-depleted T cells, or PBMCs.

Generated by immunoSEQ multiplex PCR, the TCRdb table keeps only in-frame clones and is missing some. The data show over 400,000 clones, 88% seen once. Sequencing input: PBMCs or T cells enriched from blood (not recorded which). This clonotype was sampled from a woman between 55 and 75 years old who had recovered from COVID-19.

The CDR3 bases are TGCGCCAGCAGCCTGACAGGGGGCGCCGATGGCTACACCTTC. Translating it yields CASSLTGGADGYTF. The chain joins TRBV5-1 to TRBJ1-2; 10 nucleotides align to TRBD1. Germline values: CDR1 SGHRS, CDR2 YFSETQ. This CDR3 is 14 amino acids long. V lost 4 bases, J lost 6 bases, and 6 bases stayed unmatched.